A selection of T cell receptor beta chains follows, all from one sample in a study of shared clonotypes between healthy human individuals. Measured with immunoSEQ multiplex PCR; TCRdb has only the in-frame clones, and not every one. The table includes some 630,000 clones, roughly 78% detected once. The sequenced sample consisted of memory CD4+ T cells sorted from blood. The receptors come from a woman in her twenties or thirties in good health. The CDR3 runs from the conserved cysteine through the conserved F or W.

>TRBJ1-5|16|TRBV28
CASSFESLGSNQPQHF
>TRBJ1-1|15|TRBV4-1
CASSQVPNLNTEAFF
>TRBJ2-1|16|TRBV7-9
CASSFQAGEAGNEQFF
>TRBJ2-2|17|TRBV19
CASSIDGGRGRAGELFF
>TRBJ2-7|15|TRBV5-5
CASSLGALAGYEQYF
>TRBJ2-5|15|TRBV5-8
CASSVGTGRGETQYF
>TRBJ1-2|14|TRBV30
CAWSKLTANYGYTF
>TRBJ1-3|14|TRBV28
CASSLKTSGNTIYF
>TRBJ2-1|16|TRBV5-1
CASSLVGLAGPNEQFF
>TRBJ1-1|13|TRBV19
CASNGGVNTEAFF
>TRBJ2-4|17|TRBV4-1
CASSNPLGGRAKNIQYF
>TRBJ2-7|14|TRBV11-2
CASSVQPDSSEQYF